These 22 T cell receptor beta chains originate from one sample sequenced in a study of T cells after yellow fever vaccination. TCRdb reprocessed the 5' RACE reads with MiXCR, giving one entry per CDR3 protein. The table has 25,000 to 30,000 distinct CDR3 sequences, under 6% seen once. The specimen was CD8+ T cells sorted from PBMCs, collected 10 days after the yellow fever booster vaccination. The receptors come from a man younger than 40 who received the YFV17D yellow fever vaccine.

The CDR3 protein is CASSLEAGIYYEQYF. The CDR3 region has the DNA TGTGCCAGCAGCTTAGAGGCGGGAATCTACTACGAGCAGTACTTC. The gene calls are TRBV11-2 and TRBJ2-7, with D maybe TRBD2 (6 bases). Germline V gives CDR1 SGHAT, CDR2 FQNNGV. The V end was cut by 0 bases, the J end by 3 bases, with 12 bases between. The CDR3 totals 15 residues. Variable domain in full (rest from reference TRBV11-2 and TRBJ2-7): EAGVAQSPRYKIIEKRQSVAFWCNPISGHATLYWYQQILGQGPKLLIQFQNNGVVDDSQLPKDRFSAERLKGVDSTLKIQPAKLEDSAVYLCASSLEAGIYYEQYFGPGTRLTVT.

This clonotype was seen just once. Since a much larger clone is just one base distant, this may be a read error. The rearrangement uses TRBV19 and TRBJ2-3, with D uncertain. The CDR3 has 13 residues. Per germline, CDR1 LNHDA and CDR2 SQIVND (reference sequence). V lost 8 bases and J 2 bases, leaving 11 bases between the germline ends. The CDR3: CASLDANTDTQYF. In DNA, the CDR3 is TGTGCCAGTTTGGATGCTAACACAGATACGCAGTATTTT.

This clonotype was observed at least ten times. The rearrangement uses TRBV11-2 and TRBJ2-1, with 7 positions matching TRBD1. This CDR3 contains 16 residues. CDR1 SGHAT and CDR2 FQNNGV come from the germline V gene. The trim removed 4 bases at V and 6 bases at J, leaving 12 bases unmatched. The CDR3 sequence is CASSSIRWGTVNEQFF. Here the CDR3 DNA reads TGTGCCAGCAGCTCCATACGGTGGGGGACAGTCAATGAGCAGTTCTTC.

The sample holds many counts of this clonotype. For the CDR3, the DNA is TGTGCCAGCAGTTACGGGGCGGGAGGTTCCAGATCCTACGAGCAGTACTTC. Amino acid sequence: CASSYGAGGSRSYEQYF. The chain joins TRBV6-5 to TRBJ2-7; the match to TRBD2 covers 8 bases. CDR1 and CDR2 from the germline V gene are MNHEY and SVGAGI. After removal of 2 bases from V and 1 base from J, the junction contained 10 bases not matched to a gene. The CDR3 covers 17 residues.

This clonotype appeared many times. The rearrangement links TRBV27 to TRBJ2-3; D call uncertain. Germline loops: CDR1 MNHEY, CDR2 SMNVEV (reference sequence). CDR3 length: 10 residues. The germline V and J ends were trimmed by 1 base and 10 bases, with 3 bases remaining between them. The CDR3 sequence: CASSLYPQYF. The CDR3 nucleotides are TGTGCCAGCAGTTTATATCCGCAGTATTTT.

This clonotype has a count of ten or more. The chain carries TRBV29-1 and TRBJ2-1, with TRBD1 matching 8 bases. The CDR3 runs 13 residues. The germline V gene has CDR1 SQVTM and CDR2 ANQGSEA. With 4 bases clipped from V and 7 bases from J, the junction kept 6 bases outside the gene matches. Here the CDR3 reads CSVAGQGGNEQFF. The CDR3 DNA follows: TGCAGCGTTGCTGGACAGGGTGGGAATGAGCAGTTCTTC.

In this sample, this clonotype turned up many times. The CDR3 protein is CASSDDLDGYTF. The DNA for the CDR3 is TGTGCCAGCAGCGACGACTTGGATGGCTACACCTTC. This rearrangement joins TRBV9 to TRBJ1-2, with unresolved D. Trimming pared 3 bases from V and 6 bases from J, leaving 9 bases between. The CDR3 totals 12 residues. Germline-derived CDR1 and CDR2 are SGDLS and YYNGEE.

This clonotype was seen repeatedly, ten times or more. The chain uses TRBV7-2 and TRBJ2-5, with 11 positions matching TRBD2. J gave up 5 bases and V 5 bases, and 7 bases lay outside the gene matches. CDR1 and CDR2 from the germline V gene are SGHTA and FQGNSA. The CDR3 is 15 residues long. CDR3: CASSPTSGSTETQYF. The CDR3 DNA follows: TGTGCCAGCAGCCCCACTAGCGGGAGTACGGAGACCCAGTACTTC.

This chain connects TRBV21-1 to TRBJ2-5. TRBV21-1 is described as a pseudogene. The CDR3 loop spans 13 amino acids. The CDR3 bases are TGTGCCAGCACTGGGTTAATCCGAGAGACCCAGTACTTC. It yields the protein CASTGLIRETQYF.

Of note for this clonotype: This may come from a read error, since a much larger clone is one base off. The chain recombines TRBV6-2 or TRBV6-3 with TRBJ2-3, with a possible D match to TRBD1 (6 bases). Germline V CDR1 and CDR2: MNHEY, SVGEGT. V was trimmed by 8 bases and J by 6 bases, leaving 9 bases between them. The CDR3 loop spans 11 amino acids. The CDR3 sequence: CASVRGDTQYF. The CDR3 DNA reads TGTGCCAGCGTTAGGGGGGATACGCAGTATTTT.

This clonotype has ten or more counts. V usage is TRBV7-9 and J usage is TRBJ2-3; 14 bases agree with TRBD2. CDR1 is SEHNR, CDR2 FQNEAQ, per germline (reference sequence). This CDR3 is built from 17 residues. J lost 1 base, V lost 5 bases, and 5 bases had no gene match. CDR3 nucleotides: TGTGCCAGCAGCCGACTAGCGGGAGGGCCGGGCACAGATACGCAGTATTTT. Translation: CASSRLAGGPGTDTQYF.

This clonotype was detected many times. This sequence joins TRBV12-5 and TRBJ2-1; D gene ambiguous. Trimming stripped 8 bases from V and 3 bases from J, with 8 bases between. The CDR3 runs 12 residues. Germline V gene data show CDR1 as LGHNT and CDR2 as FRNRAP. CDR3 sequence (DNA): TGTGCTAGTACCTTTGACTACAATGAGCAGTTCTTC. Translating it yields CASTFDYNEQFF.

This clonotype was seen many times. The rearrangement uses TRBV14 and TRBJ2-7; 9 bases fit TRBD1. Germline V gene sequence: CDR1 SGHDN, CDR2 FVKESK. Losses at the gene ends were 6 bases for V and 3 bases for J; bases not matched to a gene: 15. The CDR3 consists of 17 residues. The CDR3 bases are TGTGCCAGCAGTCAATGGGCAGGGGGACAGGGCTACTACGAGCAGTACTTC. Encoded protein: CASSQWAGGQGYYEQYF.

This clonotype was seen repeatedly, ten times or more. The rearrangement joins TRBV7-8 to TRBJ2-7; D is uncertain. There are 12 residues in the CDR3. Trimming took 1 base from V and 6 from J, leaving 7 bases between them. The germline CDR1 and CDR2 sequences are SGHVS and FQNEAQ. In DNA, the CDR3 is TGTGCCAGCAGCTTAGGCCTATCCGAGCAGTACTTC. Translating gives CASSLGLSEQYF.

In its sample, this clonotype was seen many times. The chain employs TRBV5-1 and TRBJ2-3, with a possible D match to TRBD2 (5 bases). The V gene lost 4 bases and the J gene lost 4 bases, with 7 bases spanning the gap. The CDR3 is made up of 12 amino acids. The V gene's germline CDR1 is SGHRS and CDR2 YFSETQ. The CDR3 loop reads CASSLLADTQYF. CDR3 nucleotides: TGCGCCAGCAGCCTACTAGCAGATACGCAGTATTTT.

Points on this clonotype: This clone may be a read error of a much larger clone one base away. CDR3 in amino acids: CASSQDGALAANEQFF. CDR3 sequence (DNA): TGCGCCAGCAGCCAAGATGGCGCACTAGCTGCCAATGAGCAGTTCTTC. The chain recombines TRBV4-3 with TRBJ2-1, with TRBD2 as a possible D gene (6 bases). Germline CDR1 reads LGHNA; CDR2 reads YSLEER. Trimming left V 0 bases short and J 6 bases short, with 15 bases between. This CDR3 comprises 16 residues.

This clonotype came up many times. This rearrangement joins TRBV9 to TRBJ2-7; a possible D gene is TRBD2 (7 bases). Germline V gives CDR1 SGDLS, CDR2 YYNGEE. V was cut by 0 bases and J by 3 bases, with 13 bases left in between. CDR3 length: 15 residues. As DNA, the CDR3 is TGTGCCAGCAGCGTAGGGACGGGGGGACACTACGAGCAGTACTTC. It yields the protein CASSVGTGGHYEQYF.

This clonotype was recorded many times. The CDR3 spells CSASMAGGPKPNEQFF. In DNA, the CDR3 is TGCAGTGCTAGTATGGCGGGAGGGCCCAAACCTAATGAGCAGTTCTTC. This sequence joins TRBV20-1 and TRBJ2-1; 9 nucleotides match TRBD2. Germline CDR1 is DFQATT and CDR2 is SNEGSKA (reference sequence). V shed 3 bases and J 7 bases; nucleotides not matched to a gene: 13. This CDR3 is 16 amino acids long.

This clonotype was observed many times. V gene TRBV7-9 combines with J gene TRBJ2-2; D tentatively reads TRBD1 or TRBD2 (5 bases each). V lost 5 bases, J lost 3 bases, and 16 bases lay in between. The CDR3 contains 16 residues. Germline V CDR1 and CDR2: SEHNR, FQNEAQ (reference sequence). The DNA for the CDR3 is TGTGCCAGCAGCCCCACCGGGACCCGAGACACCGGGGAGCTGTTTTTT. This encodes CASSPTGTRDTGELFF.

This clonotype has only a few counts. V and J are TRBV5-1 and TRBJ2-1; weak D call: TRBD1 (6 bases). Trimming pared 6 bases from V and 10 bases from J, leaving 14 bases between. The CDR3 is made up of 12 amino acids. Germline CDR1 reads SGHRS; CDR2 reads YFSETQ. The DNA for the CDR3 is TGCGCCAGCACGGTAGGGGGAGTCGAGCAGTTCTTC. Protein sequence: CASTVGGVEQFF.

In this sample, this clonotype turned up many times. V usage is TRBV27 and J usage is TRBJ1-5; no firm D call. CDR3 length equals 13 residues. CDR1 is MNHEY and CDR2 is SMNVEV in the germline V gene (reference sequence). Trimming stripped 5 bases from V and 5 bases from J, with 10 bases between. Here the CDR3 reads CASSLTEDQPQHF. The DNA of the CDR3 is TGTGCCAGCAGTCTTACCGAAGATCAGCCCCAGCATTTT.

J is TRBJ2-2 and V is TRBV29-1; D perhaps matches TRBD2 (7 bases). Germline CDR1 reads SQVTM; CDR2 reads ANQGSEA. V gave up 2 bases and J gave up 7 bases, with 17 bases separating them. The CDR3 is 15 residues long. The CDR3 sequence: CSVEKFYREGGELFF. CDR3 nucleotide sequence: TGCAGCGTTGAAAAGTTCTACAGGGAGGGCGGGGAGCTGTTTTTT.